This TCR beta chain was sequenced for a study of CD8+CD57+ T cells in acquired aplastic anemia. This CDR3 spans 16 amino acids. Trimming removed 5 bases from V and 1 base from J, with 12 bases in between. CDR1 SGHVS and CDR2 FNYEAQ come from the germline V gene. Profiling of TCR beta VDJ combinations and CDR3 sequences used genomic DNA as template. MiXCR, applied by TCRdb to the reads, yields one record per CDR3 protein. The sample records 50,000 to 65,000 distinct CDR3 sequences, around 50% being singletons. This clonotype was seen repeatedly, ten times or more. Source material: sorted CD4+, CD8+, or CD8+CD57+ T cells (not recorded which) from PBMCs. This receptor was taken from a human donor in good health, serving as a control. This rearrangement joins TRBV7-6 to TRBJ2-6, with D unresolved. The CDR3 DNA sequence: TGTGCCAGCAGCCCAGCAGTAGTATCTGGGGCCAACGTCCTGACTTTC. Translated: CASSPAVVSGANVLTF.